This T cell receptor beta chain was recorded in a study of T cell repertoires in cytomegalovirus infection. This clonotype was picked up many times. Antigen specificity is unknown. The study, taken as a whole, reports: Cumulative frequency of public TCR beta families picked out carriers of CMV plus the relevant HLA. In two of eight donors, the top clonotype was HLA-C-restricted CMV-specific.

TCRdb redid the calling of the reads with MiXCR, one entry per CDR3 protein. The sample contains approximately 490,000 distinct CDR3 sequences, around 10% of which appear only once. Germline CDR1 and CDR2: SGHVS and FQNEAQ. This CDR3 is 13 amino acids long. The ends were cut back, 5 bases at V and 5 bases at J, with 13 bases in the middle. This TCR was sampled from a human donor in good health (CMV status not recorded). Some clones in this sample may be carry-over from other donors' samples. The sequencing sample was made of PBMCs. The V and J genes are TRBV7-8 and TRBJ2-7, with a tentative D call TRBD1 (5 bases). CDR3 DNA: TGTGCCAGCAGCCTGACAGATCGCCACGAGCAGTACTTC. This translates into CASSLTDRHEQYF.